The TCR beta chain described here comes from a study of CD8 T cells in Susac syndrome. At the level of the study: Blood was drawn from Susac syndrome patients while they were therapy-naive, on corticosteroids, or on intravenous immunoglobulin alone. Whole-study results and caveats: It was acknowledged by the study that relatively few individuals were included in its TCR sequencing and HLA analysis.

Turning to this clonotype: Its antigen remains unknown.

With random hexamers, 0.5 to 1 ug RNA was reverse transcribed. TCR beta CDR3 was amplified by immunoSEQ multiplex PCR. This amplification extended across 54 Vbeta and 13 Jbeta segments. One entry per CDR3 protein, called by TCRdb with MiXCR from the immunoSEQ multiplex PCR reads. The sample includes around 170,000 distinct CDR3 sequences, approximately 94% of them seen just once. TEMRA cells were FACS-enriched and CD8+ and CD4+ T cells negatively isolated. CDR1 LGHDT and CDR2 YNNKEL come from the germline V gene (reference sequence). V was clipped by 1 base and J by 8 bases, with 8 bases between them. This CDR3 is 13 amino acids long.

The J gene is TRBJ1-4, the V gene TRBV3-1; D ambiguous. The receptor comes from a human donor with Susac syndrome. The sequencing sample was made of CD4+ T cells from PBMCs. CDR3 DNA: TGTGCCAGCAGCCAAGTCTCGGACGAAAAACTGTTTTTT. It codes for CASSQVSDEKLFF.